This T cell receptor beta chain was sequenced during a study of blood T cell repertoires in COVID-19. Across the whole study: The United States, Italy and Spain were the sources of the acute and convalescent COVID-19 samples. T cells, B-cell-depleted T cells, or PBMCs supplied cDNA or gDNA.

Per the study methods: Estimation of nucleated cell counts relied on the amplification of reference gene primers. TCRdb keeps only in-frame clones here, not all; method: immunoSEQ multiplex PCR. V and J calls and clone size come straight from that table; D and trimming were deduced from the DNA. This sample carries around 300,000 clones, approximately 90% of them seen once, and the ten largest clones take over 3.5%. The CDR3 has 15 residues. The germline CDR1 and CDR2 sequences are SGHNT and YENEEA. V lost 1 base, J lost 5 bases, and 6 bases stayed unmatched. The rearrangement links TRBV11-3 to TRBJ2-3; 7 nucleotides match TRBD1. The specimen was peripheral blood. This clonotype was sampled from a woman between 40 and 50 years old with acute or convalescent COVID-19. The CDR3 protein is CASSLARGGLDTQYF. CDR3 DNA sequence: TGTGCCAGCAGCTTAGCTAGAGGGGGCCTAGATACGCAGTATTTT.